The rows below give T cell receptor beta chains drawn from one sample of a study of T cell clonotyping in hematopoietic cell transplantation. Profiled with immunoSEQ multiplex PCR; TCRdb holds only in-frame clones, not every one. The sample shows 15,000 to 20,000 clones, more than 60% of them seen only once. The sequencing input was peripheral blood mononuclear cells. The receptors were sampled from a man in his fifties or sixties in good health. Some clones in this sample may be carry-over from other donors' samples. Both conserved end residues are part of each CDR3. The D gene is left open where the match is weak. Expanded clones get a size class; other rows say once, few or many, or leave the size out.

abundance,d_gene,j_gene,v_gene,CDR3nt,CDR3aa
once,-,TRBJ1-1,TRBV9,TGTGCCAGCAGCGACCGGGACTGGAACACTGAAGCTTTCTTT,CASSDRDWNTEAFF
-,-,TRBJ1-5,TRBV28,TGTGCCAGCAGTTTACGGGCCATGAGGGGTCAGCCCCAGCATTTT,CASSLRAMRGQPQHF
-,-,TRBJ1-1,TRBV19,TGTGCCAGTAGTATTCGGGTTCCTTCTGAAGCTTTCTTT,CASSIRVPSEAFF
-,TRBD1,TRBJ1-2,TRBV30,TGTGCCTGGAGCACAGGGGAAACTGGCTACACCTTC,CAWSTGETGYTF
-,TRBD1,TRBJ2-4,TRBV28,TGTGCCAGCAGTCAACAGGGGGCCTCCAAAAACATTCAGTACTTC,CASSQQGASKNIQYF
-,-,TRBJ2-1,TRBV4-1,TGCGCCAGCAGCCAAGGCCCAACAGGAGAGCAGTTCTTC,CASSQGPTGEQFF
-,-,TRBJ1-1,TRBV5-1,TGCGCCAGCAGCTTATGGGGCCACACTGAAGCTTTCTTT,CASSLWGHTEAFF
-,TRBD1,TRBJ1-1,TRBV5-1,TGCGCCAGCAGCTTGAGGCAGGGGGCACAGAACACTGAAGCTTTCTTT,CASSLRQGAQNTEAFF
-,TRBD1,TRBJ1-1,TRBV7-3,TGTGCCAGCAGCTTGACAGGGACCGCGAACACTGAAGCTTTCTTT,CASSLTGTANTEAFF
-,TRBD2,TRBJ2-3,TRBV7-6,TGTGCCAGCAGCTTTGGGACTAGCGGGTGGTCTACGCAGTATTTT,CASSFGTSGWSTQYF
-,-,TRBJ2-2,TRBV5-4,TGTGCCAGCAGCAGGGACCCGAGGACCGGGGAGCTGTTTTTT,CASSRDPRTGELFF
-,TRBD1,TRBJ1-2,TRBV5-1,TGCGCCAGCAGCTTGGAAGGACAGGGGCTCGATGGCTACACCTTC,CASSLEGQGLDGYTF
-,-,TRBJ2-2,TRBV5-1,TGCGCCAGCAGCCCTAACAGGGCCACCGGGGAGCTGTTTTTT,CASSPNRATGELFF
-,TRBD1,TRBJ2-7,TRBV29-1,TGCAGCGCCTGGGACAGCGAAGACGAGCAGTACTTC,CSAWDSEDEQYF
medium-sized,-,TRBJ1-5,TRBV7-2,TGTGCCAGCAGCTTATCCGAACAGCCCCAGCATTTT,CASSLSEQPQHF
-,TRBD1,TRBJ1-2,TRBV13,TGTGCCAGCAGCTTTGGACAGGGAGATGGCTACACCTTC,CASSFGQGDGYTF